These T cell receptor beta chains were read from a single sample in a study of blood T cell repertoires in COVID-19. TCRdb's copy holds only in-frame clones and misses some; the assay was immunoSEQ multiplex PCR. Of about 66,000 clones in the sample, about 82% were seen once. The sample was peripheral blood. The receptors derive from a man aged 45-65 years with active COVID-19. The CDR3 runs from the conserved cysteine through the conserved F or W. Fields, in order: CDR3 DNA, CDR3 protein, CDR3 length, J gene, clone size, V gene, D gene. The D gene is left open where the match is weak. Not every row has a clone size; where given, it reads once, few, many or a size class.

TGTGCCACCAGCAGAGATCTGGGGGGTAGTGAAAAACTGTTTTTT	CATSRDLGGSEKLFF	15	TRBJ1-4	-	TRBV15	-
TGTGCCAGTAGTATGGGAGGGTGGAGGAAGGTTAAGGCTGAAGCTTTCTTT	CASSMGGWRKVKAEAFF	17	TRBJ1-1	-	TRBV19	-
TGTGCCAGCAGCTTAGCCCGCGGCCCGTACACAGATACGCAGTATTTT	CASSLARGPYTDTQYF	16	TRBJ2-3	-	TRBV11-2	-
TGTGCCATCAGTGAGTCGATAGGGACTAGCGGGGGGGACAACAATGAGCAGTTCTTC	CAISESIGTSGGDNNEQFF	19	TRBJ2-1	-	TRBV10-3	TRBD2
TGTGCCAGCAGTGATATCGGGACAGGGGTTGGAAACACCATATATTTT	CASSDIGTGVGNTIYF	16	TRBJ1-3	-	TRBV25-1	TRBD1
TGTGCCAGCTCACGAACTGGAGATAACTATGGCTACACCTTC	CASSRTGDNYGYTF	14	TRBJ1-2	-	TRBV18	-
TGTGCCAGCAGCCCGGCTATTGCGGGGGGCACAGATACGCAGTATTTT	CASSPAIAGGTDTQYF	16	TRBJ2-3	-	TRBV7-8	TRBD2
TGTGCCAGCAGCCAAGGATACTCAAGCGGACGCTCCTACAATGAGCAGTTCTTC	CASSQGYSSGRSYNEQFF	18	TRBJ2-1	-	TRBV3-1/TRBV3-2	-
TGTGCCTGGAGTGAGGGGACTCACACTGAAGCTTTCTTT	CAWSEGTHTEAFF	13	TRBJ1-1	-	TRBV30	-
TGTGCCAGCAGCTTAGAAGGGGTCCAGGGAACTGAAGCTTTCTTT	CASSLEGVQGTEAFF	15	TRBJ1-1	once	TRBV7-9	-
TGTGCCAGCAACAGGTTGGGGGAGGGTGCGGAGACCCAGTACTTC	CASNRLGEGAETQYF	15	TRBJ2-5	-	TRBV5-4	TRBD2
TGTGCCAGCAGAACAGTCATGGTCAACACCATATATTTT	CASRTVMVNTIYF	13	TRBJ1-3	-	TRBV28	-
TGTGCCAGCAGCCAACAATCACTAGCGGGAGGCACAGATACGCAGTATTTT	CASSQQSLAGGTDTQYF	17	TRBJ2-3	-	TRBV14	TRBD2
TGTGCCTGGAGTGTAGGCGGTCGGACAGGGGGGATTGAGCAGTTCTTC	CAWSVGGRTGGIEQFF	16	TRBJ2-1	-	TRBV30	TRBD1
TGTGCCAGCAGCTTAGATTCGGGGTCGTACGAGCAGTACTTC	CASSLDSGSYEQYF	14	TRBJ2-7	-	TRBV13	-
TGTGCCATCAGTGACTCGACGGACAGGGCATCCTACGAGCAGTACTTC	CAISDSTDRASYEQYF	16	TRBJ2-7	-	TRBV10-3	TRBD1
TGTGCCAGCAGTGGTGCAGGGTCCGCTGAAGCTTTCTTT	CASSGAGSAEAFF	13	TRBJ1-1	-	TRBV2	-
TGCGCCAGCAGCCCGAAACAGGGGGAAATGAACACTGAAGCTTTCTTT	CASSPKQGEMNTEAFF	16	TRBJ1-1	-	TRBV5-1	TRBD1
TGTGCCACCAGTCAAGGGGTCGGGGAGCTGTTTTTT	CATSQGVGELFF	12	TRBJ2-2	-	TRBV24-1	-
TGTGCCAGCTCACCACCATACAGGTCTGGAAACACCATATATTTT	CASSPPYRSGNTIYF	15	TRBJ1-3	-	TRBV18	-
TGTGCCAGTAGTCCATGGACAGGGAATAATGAGCAGTTCTTC	CASSPWTGNNEQFF	14	TRBJ2-1	-	TRBV19	TRBD1
TGTGCCACACGTTTGGACAGCTCTGGGGCCAACGTCCTGACTTTC	CATRLDSSGANVLTF	15	TRBJ2-6	-	TRBV6-6	-
TGCGCCAGCAGCTCCGGAAGGCTAGCAACTAATGAAAAACTGTTTTTT	CASSSGRLATNEKLFF	16	TRBJ1-4	-	TRBV5-1	-
TGTGCCAGCAGCGTAGCAGTGAACACTGAAGCTTTCTTT	CASSVAVNTEAFF	13	TRBJ1-1	-	TRBV9	-
TGTGCCAGCAGCGTACATTTCACTAGCGGATTAGCTGAGCAGTTCTTC	CASSVHFTSGLAEQFF	16	TRBJ2-1	-	TRBV9	TRBD2
TGTGCCAGTAACCCTCAGGGAGGCTCCTATGGCTACACCTTC	CASNPQGGSYGYTF	14	TRBJ1-2	once	TRBV19	-